The entry below describes one TCR beta chain. The antigen is unknown. The length of the CDR3 is 14 residues. Germline-derived CDR1 and CDR2 are KGHDR and SFDVKD. Trimming removed 8 bases from V and 1 base from J; junction bases left unmatched: 5. Hyperthyroidism was new, under 2 months, in patients aged 18 to 65. Thyroid ultrasound, orbital computed tomography, TRAb, serum thyroxine and clinical symptoms formed the basis of diagnosis. This record belongs to a study of Graves' ophthalmopathy and Graves' hyperthyroidism. Study observations and caveats: Ophthalmopathy progression was predicted by the model at 70.59% sensitivity and less than 75% specificity. Distinction of ophthalmopathy from stable hyperthyroidism by a 13-signature model reached almost 90% sensitivity and 75% to 83% specificity.

TCR beta CDR3 regions were amplified from RNA transcripts. HTBI primers were used in a first-round RT-PCR, which preceded a second-round multiplex PCR. TCRdb reanalysed the multiplex PCR reads using MiXCR and keeps one entry per CDR3 protein. The sample lists about 550,000 distinct CDR3 sequences; 35% to 40% were seen once. Material: peripheral blood or thyroid tissue (not recorded which). The V gene is TRBV24-1, the J gene TRBJ2-3; 7 positions match TRBD1. The origin of this receptor is an adult man with Graves' hyperthyroidism. The chain's CDR3 is CATNGDRGTDTQYF. The CDR3 region has the DNA TGTGCCACCAACGGGGACAGAGGCACAGATACGCAGTATTTT.